The rows below give T cell receptor beta chains drawn from one sample of a study of T-cell reconstitution after alpha-beta-depleted transplantation in children. TCRdb re-called the PCR reads with MiXCR, one entry per CDR3 protein. This table has some 490,000 distinct CDR3 sequences, approximately 12% appearing once. Sequenced material: PBMCs from the stem cell graft donor, taken from the stem cell graft. These receptors came from a human donor who donated a stem cell graft to a child with combined immunodeficiency. The CDR3 runs from the conserved cysteine through the conserved F or W. The D gene is left open where the match is weak. The size entry is marked missing in some rows and otherwise reads once, few, many or a size class.

NA	TRBV7-9	NA	TRBJ1-2	CASSLGTAGYTF	TGTGCCAGCAGCTTAGGGACAGCTGGCTACACCTTC
TRBD2	TRBV6-1	NA	TRBJ2-5	CASVPTSAEGGQETQYF	TGTGCCAGCGTCCCGACTAGCGCCGAAGGGGGTCAAGAGACCCAGTACTTC
NA	TRBV12-3/TRBV12-4	NA	TRBJ1-1	CASSLEGEAFF	TGTGCCAGCAGCCTAGAGGGTGAAGCTTTCTTT
NA	TRBV7-8	many	TRBJ2-2	CASSPGGAGYTGELFF	TGTGCCAGCAGCCCCGGGGGAGCGGGTTACACCGGGGAGCTGTTTTTT
NA	TRBV4-3	NA	TRBJ2-3	CASSQSQQGGVTDTQYF	TGCGCCAGCAGCCAATCCCAGCAGGGGGGGGTGACAGATACGCAGTATTTT
NA	TRBV7-9	many	TRBJ2-3	CASSLSQTDTQYF	TGTGCCAGCAGCTTATCCCAGACAGATACGCAGTATTTT
TRBD1	TRBV10-3	few	TRBJ2-7	CAISAGTGVHEQYF	TGTGCCATCAGTGCCGGGACAGGGGTCCACGAGCAGTACTTC
TRBD2	TRBV27	NA	TRBJ2-3	CASTPGLAGVLDTQYF	TGTGCCAGTACCCCCGGGCTAGCGGGAGTTTTAGATACGCAGTATTTT
TRBD2	TRBV20-1	many	TRBJ2-1	CSAIFSGRADEQFF	TGCAGTGCAATATTTAGCGGGAGGGCCGATGAGCAGTTCTTC
NA	TRBV12-3/TRBV12-4	many	TRBJ1-4	CASSTGRAGNTGKLFF	TGTGCCAGCAGCACCGGTCGGGCGGGAAACACGGGAAAACTGTTTTTT
TRBD1	TRBV11-1	NA	TRBJ2-6	CASSLGQPSGANVLTF	TGTGCCAGCAGCTTGGGACAGCCCTCGGGGGCCAACGTCCTGACTTTC
NA	TRBV7-9	NA	TRBJ1-2	CASSLGENNGYTF	TGTGCCAGCAGCTTAGGAGAAAACAATGGCTACACCTTC
TRBD2	TRBV12-3/TRBV12-4	few	TRBJ2-7	CASSLTGTSAGEQYF	TGTGCCAGCAGTTTAACCGGGACTAGCGCTGGCGAGCAGTACTTC
NA	TRBV7-2	few	TRBJ2-1	CASSLWSSSSYNEQFF	TGTGCCAGCAGCTTATGGTCGTCGAGCTCCTACAATGAGCAGTTCTTC
NA	TRBV12-3/TRBV12-4	many	TRBJ2-1	CASTPELPSYNEQFF	TGTGCCAGCACCCCGGAGCTGCCCTCCTACAATGAGCAGTTCTTC
TRBD1	TRBV4-3	NA	TRBJ1-1	CASSEGAQGGTEAFF	TGCGCCAGCAGCGAAGGGGCCCAGGGGGGCACTGAAGCTTTCTTT
TRBD2	TRBV12-5	NA	TRBJ2-3	CASGLVAGGPDTQYF	TGTGCTAGTGGTTTGGTAGCGGGGGGCCCAGATACGCAGTATTTT
NA	TRBV9	NA	TRBJ2-5	CASSVGAGKVETQYF	TGTGCCAGCAGCGTAGGTGCAGGGAAGGTTGAGACCCAGTACTTC
TRBD2	TRBV12-3/TRBV12-4	many	TRBJ2-3	CASSFWRGATDTQYF	TGTGCCAGCAGTTTTTGGCGGGGGGCCACAGATACGCAGTATTTT
NA	TRBV12-3/TRBV12-4	many	TRBJ2-3	CASTRGRLDTQYF	TGTGCCAGCACCCGCGGCAGGTTGGATACGCAGTATTTT
TRBD1	TRBV4-3	many	TRBJ2-2	CASSRDRSNTGELFF	TGCGCCAGCAGCCGGGACAGGTCGAACACCGGGGAGCTGTTTTTT
NA	TRBV15	many	TRBJ2-5	CATSWVLGQETQYF	TGTGCCACCAGCTGGGTATTGGGCCAAGAGACCCAGTACTTC
NA	TRBV5-1	many	TRBJ2-3	CASSPGAGTQYF	TGCGCCAGCAGTCCGGGGGCGGGTACGCAGTATTTT
NA	TRBV7-9	NA	TRBJ2-7	CASSLATAVPCEQYF	TGTGCCAGCAGCTTAGCGACAGCCGTTCCCTGCGAGCAGTACTTC
TRBD2	TRBV7-8	few	TRBJ2-1	CASSLEPLLAGIYEQFF	TGTGCCAGCAGCTTAGAACCCTTACTAGCGGGAATCTATGAGCAGTTCTTC
NA	TRBV7-9	many	TRBJ2-5	CASSLLAGGETQYF	TGTGCCAGCAGTTTATTGGCCGGGGGCGAGACCCAGTACTTC
NA	TRBV9	many	TRBJ1-2	CASSVATGGRTGYTF	TGTGCCAGCAGCGTAGCTACGGGAGGGCGAACGGGCTACACCTTC
NA	TRBV20-1	few	TRBJ2-2	CSARSWTPPNTGELFF	TGCAGTGCTAGAAGCTGGACACCGCCGAACACCGGGGAGCTGTTTTTT
NA	TRBV7-9	few	TRBJ1-2	CASSSGRRGRGYTF	TGTGCCAGCAGCTCAGGGCGCAGGGGACGCGGCTACACCTTC
NA	TRBV18	NA	TRBJ1-5	CASSPLGVINQPQHF	TGTGCCAGCTCACCACTGGGGGTGATCAATCAGCCCCAGCATTTT
TRBD2	TRBV6-5	many	TRBJ2-5	CASGTLAGGQETQYF	TGTGCCAGCGGCACACTAGCGGGAGGGCAAGAGACCCAGTACTTC
NA	TRBV6-1	few	TRBJ1-1	CASGGESRSTEAFF	TGTGCCAGCGGAGGAGAATCAAGGAGCACTGAAGCTTTCTTT
TRBD2	TRBV27	few	TRBJ2-1	CASSLLAGGFSYNEQFF	TGTGCCAGCAGTTTATTAGCGGGGGGTTTTTCGTACAATGAGCAGTTCTTC
NA	TRBV7-9	few	TRBJ2-3	CASSAPGLSTDTQYF	TGTGCCAGCAGCGCACCGGGACTCAGCACAGATACGCAGTATTTT
NA	TRBV18	few	TRBJ2-2	CASSTGTGRDTGELFF	TGTGCCAGCTCAACAGGGACGGGTCGCGACACCGGGGAGCTGTTTTTT
NA	TRBV11-3	few	TRBJ1-3	CASSLDAPGNTIYF	TGTGCCAGCAGCTTGGACGCACCTGGAAACACCATATATTTT
NA	TRBV5-1	few	TRBJ2-2	CASSWARDKNTGELFF	TGCGCCAGCAGTTGGGCTCGGGACAAAAACACCGGGGAGCTGTTTTTT
NA	TRBV12-3/TRBV12-4	few	TRBJ2-2	CASSLDFGELFF	TGTGCCAGCAGTTTAGATTTTGGGGAGCTGTTTTTT
NA	TRBV12-3/TRBV12-4	many	TRBJ2-1	CASSLPQSYNEQFF	TGTGCCAGCAGTTTACCCCAATCCTACAATGAGCAGTTCTTC
NA	TRBV9	NA	TRBJ2-2	CASALLDVYTGELFF	TGTGCCAGCGCCCTGCTGGACGTCTACACCGGGGAGCTGTTTTTT
TRBD2	TRBV11-2	many	TRBJ2-1	CASSLEGTSGRINEQFF	TGTGCCAGCAGCTTAGAGGGGACTAGCGGGAGGATCAATGAGCAGTTCTTC
TRBD2	TRBV20-1	NA	TRBJ2-1	CSAARGSGRGGHEQFF	TGCAGTGCGGCTAGGGGGAGCGGGAGGGGAGGTCATGAGCAGTTCTTC
TRBD2	TRBV7-2	many	TRBJ2-1	CASSLRGSGRSDNEQFF	TGTGCCAGCAGCCTCCGGGGTAGCGGGAGATCTGACAATGAGCAGTTCTTC
NA	TRBV25-1	many	TRBJ1-2	CASSEYNSVTNYGYTF	TGTGCCAGCAGTGAATATAATTCGGTAACTAACTATGGCTACACCTTC
TRBD2	TRBV2	NA	TRBJ2-7	CASISGAGARPYEQYF	TGTGCCAGCATATCCGGGGCGGGAGCTCGTCCCTACGAGCAGTACTTC
NA	TRBV7-9	few	TRBJ2-2	CASTSGGGQNTGELFF	TGTGCCAGCACCTCCGGGGGAGGCCAGAACACCGGGGAGCTGTTTTTT
TRBD1	TRBV4-3	few	TRBJ2-3	CASSQEGGSTSTDTQYF	TGCGCCAGCAGCCAAGAAGGGGGCAGTACTAGCACAGATACGCAGTATTTT
NA	TRBV24-1	NA	TRBJ2-7	CATSDSGGGGEQYF	TGTGCCACCAGTGATTCTGGAGGGGGAGGCGAGCAGTACTTC